Listed here are 21 T cell receptor beta chains from one sample, sequenced in a study of blood T cell repertoires in COVID-19. Method: immunoSEQ multiplex PCR; TCRdb's copy keeps in-frame clones and lacks some. The sample lists just under 90,000 clones, 60% to 80% occurring once. The sequencing input was peripheral blood. These receptors all come from a woman of 80 years or more with acute or convalescent COVID-19.

In its sample, this clone was seen a few times. The chain links TRBV5-5 to TRBJ1-5; D might be TRBD1 (6 bases). This CDR3 has 16 residues. Trimming removed 2 bases from V and 1 base from J, with 13 bases in between. Germline V gene sequence: CDR1 SGHKS, CDR2 YYEKEE (reference sequence). CDR3 in amino acids: CASSLSYRASNQPQHF. CDR3 nucleotides: TGTGCCAGCAGCTTATCTTACAGGGCGAGCAATCAGCCCCAGCATTTT.

The V gene is TRBV19, the J gene TRBJ1-5; 8 bases align to TRBD1. The V gene's germline CDR1 is LNHDA and CDR2 SQIVND (reference sequence). V gave up 8 bases and J gave up 0 bases; unmatched junction bases: 9. The CDR3 sequence is 16 residues long. The CDR3 here is CASSDRGLNSNQPQHF. For the CDR3, the DNA is TGTGCCAGTTCTGACAGGGGACTTAATAGCAATCAGCCCCAGCATTTT.

Only one count was recorded for this clone. The rearrangement uses TRBV19 and TRBJ1-5, with a tentative D call TRBD1 (5 bases). In germline, CDR1 is LNHDA, CDR2 SQIVND (reference sequence). The CDR3 runs to 13 residues. V was cut by 6 bases and J by 6 bases, with 12 bases left in between. CDR3 in amino acids: CASSHLGGQPQHF. The CDR3 DNA is TGTGCCAGTAGCCACCTGGGGGGTCAGCCCCAGCATTTT.

The chain combines TRBV25-1 with TRBJ2-3; 9 positions match TRBD2. Per germline, CDR1 MGHDK and CDR2 SYGVNS. Germline trimming cut 5 bases from V and 3 bases from J; bases unmatched to any gene: 6. This CDR3 comprises 15 residues. The CDR3 DNA is TGTGCCAGCAGTCGAGGCGGGGGGGTGACAGATACGCAGTATTTT. This gives the protein CASSRGGGVTDTQYF.

This clone was found many times. The chain employs TRBV19 and TRBJ1-1; 9 nucleotides line up with TRBD1. Germline V gene lookup returns CDR1 LNHDA and CDR2 SQIVND (reference sequence). This CDR3 region has 15 residues. Losses at the gene ends were 5 bases for V and 5 bases for J; bases not matched to a gene: 9. As DNA, the CDR3 is TGTGCCAGTAGTCCCTACAGGGGGCAATTGACTGAAGCTTTCTTT. Its translation: CASSPYRGQLTEAFF.

The rearrangement links TRBV9 to TRBJ2-3; D is perhaps TRBD1 (6 bases). Germline V gene lookup returns CDR1 SGDLS and CDR2 YYNGEE. This CDR3 region has 15 residues. Trimming removed 0 bases from V and 4 bases from J, with 12 bases in between. DNA for the CDR3: TGTGCCAGCAGCGTAGACAGGGCGGCCGCAGATACGCAGTATTTT. Translation: CASSVDRAAADTQYF.

The CDR3 is CASSEASPREQYF. CDR3 nucleotide sequence: TGTGCCAGCAGCGAGGCGTCTCCTAGAGAGCAGTACTTC. The rearrangement links TRBV9 to TRBJ2-7, with D unclear. Trimming took 3 bases from V and 7 from J, leaving 14 bases between them. Per germline, CDR1 SGDLS and CDR2 YYNGEE. This CDR3 is built from 13 residues.

The sample holds a few counts of this clone. This sequence joins TRBV19 and TRBJ1-1; D gene unclear. Trimming pared 6 bases from V and 6 bases from J, leaving 11 bases between. This CDR3 region has 12 residues. Per the germline V gene, CDR1 is LNHDA and CDR2 is SQIVND (reference sequence). The chain's CDR3 is CASRRGTAEAFF. The CDR3 coding sequence is TGTGCCAGTAGAAGAGGTACTGCTGAAGCTTTCTTT.

The rearrangement links TRBV5-1 to TRBJ1-1, with a tentative D call TRBD1 (5 bases). The CDR3 is 14 residues long. Per the germline V gene, CDR1 is SGHRS and CDR2 is YFSETQ. Trimming removed 4 bases from V and 1 base from J, with 11 bases in between. The CDR3 DNA reads as TGCGCCAGCAGCCCGGCGGGGGAGAACACTGAAGCTTTCTTT. Translating it yields CASSPAGENTEAFF.

The rearrangement links TRBV5-4 to TRBJ1-2; D remains unclear. V was shortened by 1 base and J by 6 bases, with 13 bases between the two germline ends. Per the germline V gene, CDR1 is SGHNT and CDR2 is YYREEE (reference sequence). The CDR3 runs 14 residues. The CDR3 reads CASSLRGYNDGYTF. The CDR3 DNA reads as TGTGCCAGCAGCTTGCGAGGGTATAATGATGGCTACACCTTC.

V and J are TRBV6-5 and TRBJ1-1; TRBD1 matches 7 bases. Germline V gene lookup returns CDR1 MNHEY and CDR2 SVGAGI. Losses at the gene ends were 10 bases for V and 2 bases for J; bases not matched to a gene: 4. The CDR3 is made up of 12 amino acids. The CDR3 nucleotides are TGTGCCACGACAGGGAAAAACACTGAAGCTTTCTTT. Amino acids: CATTGKNTEAFF.

V and J are TRBV15 and TRBJ2-3; the match to TRBD1 covers 8 bases. The CDR3 is 13 residues long. Germline V CDR1 and CDR2: LNHNV, YYDKDF (reference sequence). V was clipped by 2 bases and J by 14 bases; unmatched bases: 9. DNA for the CDR3: TGTGCCACCAGCAGACCACAGGACAGGGATCGGTATTTT. Its translation: CATSRPQDRDRYF.

The V call is TRBV3-1 (or the pseudogene TRBV3-2), the J call TRBJ1-1; 9 bases align to TRBD1. Germline values: CDR1 LGHDT, CDR2 YNNKEL (reference sequence). This CDR3 spans 14 amino acids. Trimming removed 4 bases from V and 9 bases from J; junction bases left unmatched: 9. The CDR3, as DNA: TGTGCCAGCAGCCGCGAACAGGGGGCGTCCAAAGCTTTCTTT. Translating gives CASSREQGASKAFF.

J is TRBJ1-2 and V is TRBV6-5; no definite D call. This CDR3 region has 15 residues. From germline, CDR1 is MNHEY and CDR2 SVGAGI. The ends were cut back, 7 bases at V and 2 bases at J, with 17 bases in the middle. CDR3 in amino acids: CASTIGLNGNYGYTF. DNA of the CDR3: TGTGCCAGCACCATTGGCCTTAATGGCAACTATGGCTACACCTTC.

This rearrangement joins TRBV11-2 to TRBJ1-1; possibly TRBD1 for D (6 bases). Germline CDR1 SGHAT, CDR2 FQNNGV. The CDR3 sequence is 16 residues long. The V and J ends lost 6 bases and 11 bases respectively, with 28 bases between them. The CDR3 DNA sequence: TGTGCCAGCAGGAGCGGTGGGACATGGTATAACTCTGGGGCTTTCTTT. Encoded protein: CASRSGGTWYNSGAFF.

As DNA, the CDR3 is TGCAGCGTTGTGGTCAGGGGCGGGGGGGAACTTCGTACAGATACGCAGTATTTT. Protein: CSVVVRGGGELRTDTQYF. The rearrangement uses TRBV29-1 and TRBJ2-3, with 9 positions matching TRBD2. The CDR3 runs 18 residues. Trimming cost V 4 bases and J 3 bases; bases outside gene matches: 17. Germline-derived CDR1 and CDR2 are SQVTM and ANQGSEA.

The V gene is TRBV14, the J gene TRBJ2-3; the D gene is possibly TRBD1 (5 bases). Trimming pared 3 bases from V and 3 bases from J, leaving 13 bases between. The CDR3 is 15 residues long. Germline CDR1 reads SGHDN; CDR2 reads FVKESK. CDR3 DNA: TGTGCCAGCAGCCAGCAGCAGGGTAGGACAGATACGCAGTATTTT. This encodes CASSQQQGRTDTQYF.

This clone was counted only a few times. The chain uses TRBV27 and TRBJ1-4, with no clear D. Germline V lookup: CDR1 MNHEY, CDR2 SMNVEV (reference sequence). The germline V and J ends were trimmed by 3 bases and 8 bases, with 19 bases remaining between them. The CDR3 runs 16 residues. CDR3 region: CASSLEGPLGGEKLFF. CDR3 DNA: TGTGCCAGCAGTTTGGAGGGCCCCCTCGGAGGGGAAAAACTGTTTTTT.

The chain has TRBV30 and TRBJ2-5; 8 nucleotides agree with TRBD1. The CDR3 length is 17 residues. Losses at the gene ends were 3 bases for V and 4 bases for J; bases not matched to a gene: 16. CDR1 and CDR2 from the germline V gene are GTSNPN and SVGIG (reference sequence). CDR3: CAWSKKGWGQEGETQYF. In DNA, the CDR3 is TGTGCCTGGAGCAAGAAAGGTTGGGGACAGGAAGGAGAGACCCAGTACTTC.

The genes are TRBV6-1 and TRBJ1-1; 10 nucleotides align to TRBD1. Trimming removed 2 bases from V and 4 bases from J; junction bases left unmatched: 4. Germline loops: CDR1 MNHNS, CDR2 SASEGT. The CDR3 sequence is 15 residues long. The CDR3 DNA is TGTGCCAGCAGTGAACTGACAGGGGGCCTCACTGAAGCTTTCTTT. This gives the protein CASSELTGGLTEAFF.

V gene TRBV19 combines with J gene TRBJ1-6, with TRBD1 as a possible D gene (5 bases). Germline values: CDR1 LNHDA, CDR2 SQIVND (reference sequence). The CDR3 runs 12 residues. V was cut by 7 bases and J by 8 bases, with 9 bases left in between. CDR3 sequence (DNA): TGTGCCAGTACAGGGTGGGATTCACCCCTCCACTTT. Amino acids: CASTGWDSPLHF.